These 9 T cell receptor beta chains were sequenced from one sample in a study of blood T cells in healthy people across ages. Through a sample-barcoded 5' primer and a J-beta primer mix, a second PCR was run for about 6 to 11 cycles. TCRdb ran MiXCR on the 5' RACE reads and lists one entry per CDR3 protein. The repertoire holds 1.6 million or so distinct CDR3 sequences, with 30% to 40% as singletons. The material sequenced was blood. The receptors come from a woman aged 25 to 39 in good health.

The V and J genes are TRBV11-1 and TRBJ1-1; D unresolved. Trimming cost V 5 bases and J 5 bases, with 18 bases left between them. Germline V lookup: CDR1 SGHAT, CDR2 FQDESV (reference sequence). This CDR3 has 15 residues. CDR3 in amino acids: CASSIPLGKGTEAFF. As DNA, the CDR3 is TGTGCCAGCAGCATACCCCTGGGGAAAGGGACTGAAGCTTTCTTT. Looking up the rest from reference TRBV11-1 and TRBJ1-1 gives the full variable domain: EAEVAQSPRYKITEKSQAVAFWCDPISGHATLYWYRQILGQGPELLVQFQDESVVDDSQLPKDRFSAERLKGVDSTLKIQPAELGDSAMYLCASSIPLGKGTEAFFGQGTRLTVV.

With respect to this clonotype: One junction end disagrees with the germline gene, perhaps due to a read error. The CDR3 is CASSREAYNGQFF. CDR3 sequence (DNA): TGTGCCAGCAGCCGGGAAGCCTACAATGGGCAGTTCTTC. The chain combines TRBV12-3 or TRBV12-4 with TRBJ2-1, with D possibly TRBD2 on 5 matching bases. This CDR3 spans 13 amino acids.

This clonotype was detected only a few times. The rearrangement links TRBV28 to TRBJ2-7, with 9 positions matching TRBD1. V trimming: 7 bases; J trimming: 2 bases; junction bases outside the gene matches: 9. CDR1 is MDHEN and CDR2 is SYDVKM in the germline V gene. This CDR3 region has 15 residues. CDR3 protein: CASTSTGTGTYEQYF. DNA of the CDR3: TGTGCCAGCACTTCCACCGGGACAGGGACCTACGAGCAGTACTTC.

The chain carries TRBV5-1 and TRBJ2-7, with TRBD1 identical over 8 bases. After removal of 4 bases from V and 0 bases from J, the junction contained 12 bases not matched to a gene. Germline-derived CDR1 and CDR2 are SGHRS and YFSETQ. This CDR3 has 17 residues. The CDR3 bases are TGCGCCAGCAGCCCCTGGTCCCTACAGGGGGGCTCCTACGAGCAGTACTTC. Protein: CASSPWSLQGGSYEQYF.

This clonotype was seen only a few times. CDR3 protein: CASSLTPRDQPQHF. CDR3 sequence (DNA): TGCGCCAGCAGCTTGACCCCGAGGGATCAGCCCCAGCATTTT. V usage is TRBV5-1 and J usage is TRBJ1-5; D unresolved. The germline gives CDR1 SGHRS, CDR2 YFSETQ. V shed 1 base and J shed 5 bases, with 10 bases lying between them. The CDR3 has 14 amino acids.

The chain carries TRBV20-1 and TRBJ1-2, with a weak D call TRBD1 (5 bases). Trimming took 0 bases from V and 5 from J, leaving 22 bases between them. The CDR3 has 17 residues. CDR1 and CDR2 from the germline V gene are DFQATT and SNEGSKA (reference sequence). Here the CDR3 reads CSARDWSSGSGRYGYTF. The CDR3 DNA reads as TGCAGTGCTAGAGATTGGTCATCGGGTTCAGGGCGGTATGGCTACACCTTC.

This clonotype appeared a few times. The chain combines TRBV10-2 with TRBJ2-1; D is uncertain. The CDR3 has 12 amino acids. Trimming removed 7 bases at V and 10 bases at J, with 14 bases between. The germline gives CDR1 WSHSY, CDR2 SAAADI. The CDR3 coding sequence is TGCGCCAGCAAACTTAGGGTTGGGGAGCAGTTCTTC. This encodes CASKLRVGEQFF.

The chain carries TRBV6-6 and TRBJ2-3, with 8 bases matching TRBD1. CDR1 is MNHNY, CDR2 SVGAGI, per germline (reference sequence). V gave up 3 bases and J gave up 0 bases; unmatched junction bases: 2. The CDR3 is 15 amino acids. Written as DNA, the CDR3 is TGTGCCAGCAGTTATAACAGGGGGAGCACAGATACGCAGTATTTT. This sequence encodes CASSYNRGSTDTQYF.

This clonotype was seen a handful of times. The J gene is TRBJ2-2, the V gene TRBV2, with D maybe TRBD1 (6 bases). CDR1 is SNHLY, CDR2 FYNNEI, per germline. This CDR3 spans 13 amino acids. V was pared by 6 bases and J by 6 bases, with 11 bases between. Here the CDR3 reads CASRGHMAGELFF. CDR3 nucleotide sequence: TGTGCCAGCAGGGGACATATGGCCGGGGAGCTGTTTTTT.